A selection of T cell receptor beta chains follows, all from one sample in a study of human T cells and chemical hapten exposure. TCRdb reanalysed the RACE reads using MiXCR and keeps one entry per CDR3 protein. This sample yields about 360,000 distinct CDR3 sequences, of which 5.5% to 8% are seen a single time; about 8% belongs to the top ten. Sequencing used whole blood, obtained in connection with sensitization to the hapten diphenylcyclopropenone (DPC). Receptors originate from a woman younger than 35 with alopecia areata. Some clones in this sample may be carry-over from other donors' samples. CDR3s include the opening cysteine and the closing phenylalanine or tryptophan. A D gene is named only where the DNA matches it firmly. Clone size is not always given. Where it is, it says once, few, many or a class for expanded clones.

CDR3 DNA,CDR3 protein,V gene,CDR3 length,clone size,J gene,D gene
TGTGCCAGCGGCAGAGAGTATCAGCCCCAGCATTTT,CASGREYQPQHF,TRBV27,12,few,TRBJ1-5,NA
TGCAGCGTTGAAGAAGCTGAACAGGGACGGGGCTATGGCTACACCTTC,CSVEEAEQGRGYGYTF,TRBV29-1,16,few,TRBJ1-2,NA
TGTGCCACCAGCACCAACTGGGGGTACGAGCAGTACTTC,CATSTNWGYEQYF,TRBV15,13,many,TRBJ2-7,NA
TGTGCCAGCAGCGCCACTCCAGGCACTGAAGCTTTCTTT,CASSATPGTEAFF,TRBV9,13,many,TRBJ1-1,NA
TGTGCCAGCACCGGACAGAGTAGCACAGATACGCAGTATTTT,CASTGQSSTDTQYF,TRBV12-3/TRBV12-4,14,few,TRBJ2-3,NA
TGCGCCAGCAGCCAAGAGCACAGCGGGGGCGGTATTGGTGATACGCAGTATTTT,CASSQEHSGGGIGDTQYF,TRBV4-3,18,many,TRBJ2-3,TRBD2
TGTGCCAGCAGGGACAGACCTGCAACTAATGAAAAACTGTTTTTT,CASRDRPATNEKLFF,TRBV27,15,NA,TRBJ1-4,NA
TGTGCCAGCTCGCTACCCAGGGGTATGAACACTGAAGCTTTCTTT,CASSLPRGMNTEAFF,TRBV18,15,many,TRBJ1-1,NA
TGCGCCAGCACAACCCGCCATGGGAACACCGGGGAGCTGTTTTTT,CASTTRHGNTGELFF,TRBV4-1,15,few,TRBJ2-2,NA
TGTGCCAGCAGCGTAGCGTTGGGAAGGGTCCCTGGCTACACCTTC,CASSVALGRVPGYTF,TRBV9,15,NA,TRBJ1-2,NA
TGTGCCAGCGCCCTTACAGGGGGGACCATATATTTT,CASALTGGTIYF,TRBV12-3/TRBV12-4,12,NA,TRBJ1-3,TRBD1
TGTGCCACCAGTGATTTCGGGCTAGCCTGGAAAGAGACCCAGTACTTC,CATSDFGLAWKETQYF,TRBV24-1,16,NA,TRBJ2-5,NA
TGTGCCAGCTCAACGGTATCGGATGGGGAGCTGTTTTTT,CASSTVSDGELFF,TRBV18,13,few,TRBJ2-2,NA
TGCGCCAGCAGTGGAAGTCCGGGACAGGGGTTAGCTAACTATGGCTACACCTTC,CASSGSPGQGLANYGYTF,TRBV10-2,18,NA,TRBJ1-2,TRBD1
TGTGCCAGCAGCTTAGAGCGGGGGTCGAGCAATCAGCCCCAGCATTTT,CASSLERGSSNQPQHF,TRBV7-8,16,NA,TRBJ1-5,NA
TGCGCCAGCAGCTTGGAAGCCAGAGCTAACATTCAGTACTTC,CASSLEARANIQYF,TRBV5-1,14,few,TRBJ2-4,NA
TGTGCCAGCAGCTTCAGGGGGCAAAAACTGTTTTTT,CASSFRGQKLFF,TRBV27,12,few,TRBJ1-4,TRBD1
TGTGCCAGCAGCCAAGATGGACAATCCGGGGAGCTGTTTTTT,CASSQDGQSGELFF,TRBV3-1,14,many,TRBJ2-2,NA
TGTGCCAGCAGCTTAAACGGGGCAGATACGCAGTATTTT,CASSLNGADTQYF,TRBV7-9,13,many,TRBJ2-3,NA
TGCAGTGCTAGAGACCAGGGGAGAAGCTACGAGCAGTACTTC,CSARDQGRSYEQYF,TRBV20-1,14,few,TRBJ2-7,NA
TGTGCCAGCAGCCAAGGTTGGGGGTTCTCCTATAATTCACCCCTCCACTTT,CASSQGWGFSYNSPLHF,TRBV14,17,NA,TRBJ1-6,NA
TGCAGTGCGCCAAAACCGGGACAGGGCACAGATACGCAGTATTTT,CSAPKPGQGTDTQYF,TRBV20-1,15,NA,TRBJ2-3,TRBD1
TGTGCCAGCAGCGTACCCACAGGGCTGAAAAACATTCAGTACTTC,CASSVPTGLKNIQYF,TRBV21-1,15,NA,TRBJ2-4,NA
TGTGCCAGCAGCCAAGCCGGATCCCATGTGGAGGGGGCCAACGTCCTGACTTTC,CASSQAGSHVEGANVLTF,TRBV6-2/TRBV6-3,18,few,TRBJ2-6,NA
TGTGCCAGCAGCGTAGGGGGAATCAAAGAGACCCAGTACTTC,CASSVGGIKETQYF,TRBV9,14,few,TRBJ2-5,NA
TGTGCCAGCAGCTTGGAAGGGTCGGGGACCCAGCATTTT,CASSLEGSGTQHF,TRBV7-2,13,NA,TRBJ1-5,NA
TGTGCCAGCAGTCAAATGAGCACAGATACGCAGTATTTT,CASSQMSTDTQYF,TRBV2,13,NA,TRBJ2-3,NA
TGTGCCAGCAGCAAAGCCGGAGAGCGGGGGGTTCACAGCACAGATACGCAGTATTTT,CASSKAGERGVHSTDTQYF,TRBV21-1,19,few,TRBJ2-3,NA
TGTGCCAGCAGTGAGGAAGGGGGGGCGTACACAGATACGCAGTATTTT,CASSEEGGAYTDTQYF,TRBV2,16,NA,TRBJ2-3,NA
TGTGCCAGCAGCCCCGACAGGGGCCTGAACACTGAAGCTTTCTTT,CASSPDRGLNTEAFF,TRBV5-6,15,many,TRBJ1-1,TRBD1
TGCGCCAGCAGCTTGGGAGTCGACTTCACCAAAGAGACCCAGTACTTC,CASSLGVDFTKETQYF,TRBV5-1,16,many,TRBJ2-5,NA
TGCAGTGCTAGAGGGGAGGGATCGACTGAAGCTTTCTTT,CSARGEGSTEAFF,TRBV20-1,13,NA,TRBJ1-1,NA
TGTGCCAGCAGCTTTGGGGAGGGGCCGGGGACTGAAGCTTTCTTT,CASSFGEGPGTEAFF,TRBV7-2,15,few,TRBJ1-1,NA
TGTGCCAGCAGTTGGGGACCGGACTATGGCTACACCTTC,CASSWGPDYGYTF,TRBV25-1,13,few,TRBJ1-2,NA
TGCAGTGCTAAACGGCAGGGGTTGGGGCCCCAGCATTTT,CSAKRQGLGPQHF,TRBV20-1,13,few,TRBJ1-5,NA
TGCGCCAGCAGCGACAGTTTGAACACTGAAGCTTTCTTT,CASSDSLNTEAFF,TRBV5-1,13,few,TRBJ1-1,NA
TGTGCCAGCAGCCCGGGACGGAACCCGAACAATGAGCAGTTCTTC,CASSPGRNPNNEQFF,TRBV7-2,15,few,TRBJ2-1,NA
TGTGCCAGCAGTACTAGGTTGGGCGAACGCACCGGGGAGCTGTTTTTT,CASSTRLGERTGELFF,TRBV27,16,few,TRBJ2-2,NA
TGTGCCAGCAGCCTTCTCCGGGACAGCTTGCGCTATGGCTACACCTTC,CASSLLRDSLRYGYTF,TRBV7-2,16,few,TRBJ1-2,TRBD1
TGTGCCAGCAGTAAAGGGGGGAGGACTGAAGCTTTCTTT,CASSKGGRTEAFF,TRBV27,13,NA,TRBJ1-1,NA
TGTGCCAGCAGCTCCCCCGGGGATCCCTACGAGCAGTACTTC,CASSSPGDPYEQYF,TRBV7-9,14,many,TRBJ2-7,NA
TGCAGTGCTAGAGCCGTACAGGGGAACTATGGCTACACCTTC,CSARAVQGNYGYTF,TRBV20-1,14,many,TRBJ1-2,TRBD1